The 8 T cell receptor beta chains below were found in one sample sequenced in a study of T cell responses to AZD1222 COVID-19 vaccine. Using immunoSEQ multiplex PCR, the repertoire was profiled, and TCRdb retains in-frame clones only, with some absent. Among about 170,000 clones listed, 85% to 90% were seen once. The material sequenced was peripheral blood, taken on day 0 of AZD1222 vaccination. Receptor source: an adult in good health.

The chain combines TRBV7-6 with TRBJ2-2, with D possibly TRBD1 on 5 matching bases. The ends were cut back, 6 bases at V and 0 bases at J, with 8 bases in the middle. The germline CDR1 and CDR2 sequences are SGHVS and FNYEAQ. The CDR3 extends over 14 amino acids. CDR3 sequence reads: CASRQATNTGELFF. DNA of the CDR3: TGTGCCAGCAGACAGGCTACGAACACCGGGGAGCTGTTTTTT.

V usage is TRBV28 and J usage is TRBJ2-5, with D perhaps matching TRBD1 or TRBD2 (6 bases each). V dropped 1 base and J dropped 3 bases, with 12 bases sitting between them. Looked up from germline, CDR1 is MDHEN and CDR2 is SYDVKM. The CDR3 is 15 residues long. The CDR3 coding sequence is TGTGCCAGCAGTTTATTTTCGAGGGGGGAAGAGACCCAGTACTTC. Translated, it gives CASSLFSRGEETQYF. Filled out from reference TRBV28 and TRBJ2-5, the complete variable domain reads DVKVTQSSRYLVKRTGEKVFLECVQDMDHENMFWYRQDPGLGLRLIYFSYDVKMKEKGDIPEGYSVSREKKERFSLILESASTNQTSMYLCASSLFSRGEETQYFGPGTRLLVL.

The V call is TRBV27, the J call TRBJ1-5; 8 bases line up with TRBD1. V lost 5 bases to trimming and J lost 0 bases; unmatched junction nucleotides: 12. The CDR3 consists of 18 residues. Germline CDR1 is MNHEY and CDR2 is SMNVEV (reference sequence). The CDR3 is CASSLLGTGDYSNQPQHF. CDR3 coding DNA: TGTGCCAGCAGTCTTCTCGGGACAGGAGATTATAGCAATCAGCCCCAGCATTTT.

A note on this clone: A junction boundary mismatches the germline segment, possibly from a read error. The gene calls are TRBV5-6 and TRBJ1-5; 8 positions match TRBD1. CDR3 length: 16 residues. The germline gives CDR1 SGHDT, CDR2 YYEEEE. CDR3 in DNA: TGTGCCAGCAGCTTGGGCAGACAGGGGAGCAGTCAGCCCCAGCATTTT. It codes for CASSLGRQGSSQPQHF.

The rearrangement joins TRBV24-1 to TRBJ2-6; a weak D match, TRBD1 (6 bases). The germline V gene has CDR1 KGHDR and CDR2 SFDVKD. The CDR3 loop spans 16 amino acids. V lost 5 bases to trimming and J lost 3 bases, with 13 bases between them. The CDR3 region has the DNA TGTGCCACCAGTGGAGGGAAGGGACATGGGGCCAACGTCCTGACTTTC. Translation: CATSGGKGHGANVLTF.

This chain uses TRBV5-1 with TRBJ2-2; D is perhaps TRBD2 (6 bases). Trimming removed 0 bases from V and 7 bases from J, with 13 bases in between. CDR1 and CDR2 (germline): SGHRS, YFSETQ. CDR3 length: 15 residues. Here the CDR3 reads CASSLAGGDRGELFF. The CDR3 DNA reads TGCGCCAGCAGCTTGGCCGGCGGGGATCGCGGGGAGCTGTTTTTT. Full variable domain (remainder filled in from reference TRBV5-1 and TRBJ2-2): KAGVTQTPRYLIKTRGQQVTLSCSPISGHRSVSWYQQTPGQGLQFLFEYFSETQRNKGNFPGRFSGRQFSNSRSEMNVSTLELGDSALYLCASSLAGGDRGELFFGEGSRLTVL.

This chain joins TRBV28 and TRBJ2-7; tentative D call: TRBD2 (6 bases). Between the trimmed V and J ends, which lost 5 bases and 1 base, there was a span of 12 bases. This CDR3 spans 14 amino acids. Germline loops: CDR1 MDHEN, CDR2 SYDVKM. The chain's CDR3 is CASSLGGGSYEQYF. CDR3 in DNA: TGTGCCAGCAGTCTGGGGGGAGGTTCCTACGAGCAGTACTTC.

J is TRBJ2-7 and V is TRBV5-6; 9 nucleotides match TRBD2. The CDR3 is 16 residues long. V was clipped by 2 bases and J by 5 bases; unmatched bases: 11. The germline V gene encodes CDR1 SGHDT and CDR2 YYEEEE. This CDR3 reads CASSLGPLAGVNEQYF. DNA for the CDR3: TGTGCCAGCAGCTTAGGCCCCTTAGCGGGAGTTAACGAGCAGTACTTC.